Following are 18 T cell receptor beta chains from one sample sequenced in a study of OX40 agonist ivuxolimab in advanced cancers. Sequenced by immunoSEQ multiplex PCR; TCRdb stores in-frame clones only, minus some. Of approximately 84,000 clones listed, around 84% are singletons. Sequencing was performed on CD4+ or CD8+ T cells sorted from blood, taken in a trial of the OX40 agonist ivuxolimab. Receptors were obtained from an adult with an advanced solid tumor such as melanoma, head and neck, liver or kidney cancer.

The chain uses TRBV10-3 and TRBJ2-1; D perhaps matches TRBD1 (5 bases). Between the trimmed V and J ends, which lost 7 bases and 7 bases, there was a span of 17 bases. Per the germline V gene, CDR1 is ENHRY and CDR2 is SYGVKD. The CDR3 covers 14 residues. CDR3 region: CAINRQINDNEQFF. CDR3 coding DNA: TGTGCCATCAATAGACAGATAAACGATAATGAGCAGTTCTTC.

V is TRBV7-9 and J is TRBJ1-5; D is ambiguous. The V end lost 5 bases, the J end lost 3 bases, and 11 bases lay between the germline ends. Germline lookup yields CDR1 SEHNR and CDR2 FQNEAQ (reference sequence). The CDR3 extends over 14 amino acids. The CDR3 reads CASSPTGDNQPQHF. In nucleotides, the CDR3 is TGTGCCAGCAGCCCGACTGGGGACAATCAGCCCCAGCATTTT.

The V call is TRBV7-2, the J call TRBJ1-3, with D unresolved. The CDR3 extends over 15 amino acids. V lost 0 bases, J lost 4 bases, and 10 bases lay in between. Germline-derived CDR1 and CDR2 are SGHTA and FQGNSA. The CDR3 loop is CASSLAGQRGNTIYF. In nucleotides, the CDR3 is TGTGCCAGCAGCTTAGCGGGTCAGAGGGGAAACACCATATATTTT.

As concerns this clone: Other DNA sequences of this sample code for an identical CDR3. This sequence joins TRBV30 and TRBJ1-5; possible D gene TRBD1, 5 bases. This CDR3 region has 17 residues. V was clipped by 3 bases and J by 2 bases, with 20 bases between them. Germline V gene lookup returns CDR1 GTSNPN and CDR2 SVGIG (reference sequence). CDR3 nucleotides: TGTGCCTGGAGGCGCGGGGGGGGTGGCTGGGGCAATCAGCCCCAGCATTTT. It translates to CAWRRGGGGWGNQPQHF.

The V and J genes are TRBV28 and TRBJ1-2; possible D gene TRBD1, 5 bases. Between the trimmed V and J ends, which lost 1 base and 2 bases, there was a span of 8 bases. This CDR3 comprises 14 residues. The V gene's germline CDR1 is MDHEN and CDR2 SYDVKM. CDR3 bases: TGTGCCAGCAGTTTATCGGGGCTAAACTATGGCTACACCTTC. Its protein product is CASSLSGLNYGYTF.

This sequence joins TRBV11-3 and TRBJ2-3; D might be TRBD1 (5 bases). The CDR3 runs 12 residues. Trimming removed 3 bases from V and 4 bases from J, with 5 bases in between. CDR1 and CDR2 (germline): SGHNT, YENEEA. The CDR3 nucleotides read TGTGCCAGCAGCTTGGGGCCAGATACGCAGTATTTT. It specifies CASSLGPDTQYF.

The chain is built from TRBV7-8 and TRBJ2-7; possibly TRBD1 or TRBD2 for D (5 bases each). With 7 bases removed from V and 4 bases from J, the gap between germline ends came to 14 bases. CDR1 and CDR2 (germline): SGHVS, FQNEAQ. The CDR3 totals 13 residues. The CDR3, as DNA: TGTGCCAGCAACGTTGGCAGGGAGTACGAGCAGTACTTC. This translates into CASNVGREYEQYF. Combining the CDR3 with reference TRBV7-8 and TRBJ2-7 gives the whole variable domain GAGVSQSPRYKVAKRGQDVALRCDPISGHVSLFWYQQALGQGPEFLTYFQNEAQLDKSGLPSDRFFAERPEGSVSTLKIQRTQQEDSAVYLCASNVGREYEQYFGPGTRLTVT.

The V gene is TRBV25-1, the J gene TRBJ2-4; a possible D gene is TRBD2 (6 bases). Trimming took 6 bases from V and 8 from J, leaving 8 bases between them. CDR3 length: 11 amino acids. Germline lookup yields CDR1 MGHDK and CDR2 SYGVNS. The CDR3 DNA sequence: TGTGCCAGCAGAGGGGAGGACATTCAGTACTTC. Translating it yields CASRGEDIQYF.

The chain couples TRBV10-3 to TRBJ1-2; TRBD1 is a possible D gene (6 bases). V lost 4 bases, J lost 8 bases, and 14 bases lay in between. In germline, CDR1 is ENHRY, CDR2 SYGVKD. The CDR3 is 13 amino acids. The CDR3, as DNA: TGTGCCATCAGTGGGAGGGACATCGGGGGCTACACCTTC. Translated, it gives CAISGRDIGGYTF.

The count of this clone is one. This chain connects TRBV19 to TRBJ2-3, with 9 positions matching TRBD1. The V segment lost 0 bases and the J segment 3 bases; nucleotides outside the gene matches: 10. This CDR3 is 18 amino acids long. Germline V lookup: CDR1 LNHDA, CDR2 SQIVND (reference sequence). The CDR3 loop is CASSIDSAGQGATDTQYF. The CDR3 DNA follows: TGTGCCAGTAGTATAGATTCGGCGGGACAGGGAGCAACAGATACGCAGTATTTT.

The V gene is TRBV28, the J gene TRBJ2-5; tentatively, D is TRBD2 (5 bases). V dropped 5 bases and J dropped 3 bases, with 10 bases sitting between them. The CDR3 is 13 residues long. Germline V gives CDR1 MDHEN, CDR2 SYDVKM. DNA of the CDR3: TGTGCCAGCAGTACGGACTGGGAAGAGACCCAGTACTTC. It is translated as CASSTDWEETQYF.

The chain links TRBV5-6 to TRBJ1-2; TRBD1 might be the D (5 bases). Per germline, CDR1 SGHDT and CDR2 YYEEEE. The CDR3 spans 14 residues. Trimming left V 4 bases short and J 2 bases short, with 12 bases between. The CDR3 DNA sequence: TGTGCCAGCAGCCAACAGAGACAGAACTATGGCTACACCTTC. Its protein is CASSQQRQNYGYTF.

The rearrangement joins TRBV11-2 to TRBJ1-6; possible D gene TRBD1, 5 bases. Germline V gives CDR1 SGHAT, CDR2 FQNNGV. V gave up 0 bases and J gave up 10 bases, with 7 bases separating them. The CDR3 totals 13 residues. CDR3 sequence reads: CASSLEGDSPLHF. The CDR3 DNA follows: TGTGCCAGCAGCTTAGAAGGGGACTCACCCCTCCACTTT.

This rearrangement joins TRBV19 to TRBJ1-6; TRBD1 matches at 7 bases. With V trimmed by 5 bases and J by 12 bases, 7 bases remained unmatched. Germline CDR1 LNHDA, CDR2 SQIVND (reference sequence). This CDR3 is built from 13 residues. CDR3 DNA: TGTGCCAGTAGTGCCTACAGGGGTGGACCCCTCCACTTT. It specifies CASSAYRGGPLHF.

The rearrangement links TRBV5-4 to TRBJ1-1; D is unclear. The CDR3 has 11 residues. CDR1 SGHNT and CDR2 YYREEE come from the germline V gene (reference sequence). The V gene lost 3 bases and the J gene lost 7 bases, with 7 bases spanning the gap. The CDR3 is CASSYALEAFF. CDR3 bases: TGTGCCAGCAGCTACGCACTTGAAGCTTTCTTT.

This clone was detected only a few times. V is TRBV28 and J is TRBJ1-2; 9 positions agree with TRBD1. Trimming at V came to 4 bases and at J to 4 bases, leaving 4 bases not matched to a gene. The CDR3 runs 14 residues. Looked up from germline, CDR1 is MDHEN and CDR2 is SYDVKM. The CDR3 region has the DNA TGTGCCAGCAGTTCGCGGGGACAGGGCTATGGCTACACCTTC. Protein product: CASSSRGQGYGYTF.

The V and J genes are TRBV25-1 and TRBJ2-3; 13 nucleotides line up with TRBD2. CDR1 is MGHDK and CDR2 is SYGVNS in the germline V gene. V was clipped by 2 bases and J by 1 base; unmatched bases: 6. The CDR3 has 18 amino acids. The CDR3, as DNA: TGTGCCAGCAGTGAAAGAACTGGACTAGCGGGGGGCACAGATACGCAGTATTTT. Translated, it gives CASSERTGLAGGTDTQYF.

The V gene is TRBV7-7, the J gene TRBJ2-5; 7 positions agree with TRBD1. The CDR3 covers 15 residues. The junction had 7 bases not matched to a gene; V was cut back by 3 bases and J by 3 bases. CDR1 SSHAT and CDR2 FNYEAQ come from the germline V gene (reference sequence). CDR3 loop: CASSFRQGVKETQYF. The CDR3 DNA reads TGTGCCAGCAGCTTTAGACAGGGAGTTAAAGAGACCCAGTACTTC.